This T cell receptor beta chain was captured by sequencing in a study of blood T cell repertoires in COVID-19. Across the study: Specimens from acute and convalescent COVID-19 originated in the United States, Italy and Spain. T cells, B-cell-depleted T cells, or PBMCs provided the cDNA or gDNA that served as material.

In the authors' workflow: Reference gene primer amplification gave nucleated cell count estimates. Clones were sequenced by immunoSEQ multiplex PCR, and TCRdb holds only the in-frame ones, with some missing. Clone size and the V and J calls come from that table; the DNA yielded D and trimming. The data hold approximately 340,000 clones, with around 83% observed a single time. The CDR3 contains 14 residues. The germline V gene encodes CDR1 SGHTA and CDR2 FQGNSA. Trimming cost V 6 bases and J 2 bases, with 13 bases left between them. The V call is TRBV7-2, the J call TRBJ2-5; D is unresolved. The TCR sequence derives from a young man with active or convalescent COVID-19. The specimen sequenced was peripheral blood. CDR3 amino acids: CASSPLYVQETQYF. CDR3 DNA sequence: TGTGCCAGCAGTCCTCTATACGTACAAGAGACCCAGTACTTC.